This TCR beta chain was profiled in a study of blood T cell repertoires in COVID-19. Original handling: Amplification of reference gene primers provided the estimated nucleated cell counts. Some clones are missing from TCRdb's copy, which holds only in-frame ones; the method was immunoSEQ multiplex PCR. That table furnishes V, J and clone size, whereas the DNA furnished D and trimming. The table has 100,000 to 110,000 clones, around four fifths seen once; the top ten hold about an eighth. This clone appeared a single time. The CDR3 contains 16 residues. With 2 bases clipped from V and 9 bases from J, the junction kept 5 bases outside the gene matches. The V gene's germline CDR1 is SGHVS and CDR2 FQNEAQ.

V gene TRBV7-8 combines with J gene TRBJ2-1; TRBD2 agrees at 15 bases. The receptor was derived from a middle-aged man with active or convalescent COVID-19. Source material: peripheral blood. The CDR3 region has the DNA TGTGCCAGCAGCTTACCGGGACTAGCGGGAGGAGGTGAGCAGTTCTTC. Translating it yields CASSLPGLAGGGEQFF.